This TCR beta chain appears in the sequencing data of a study of T-cell reconstitution after alpha-beta-depleted transplantation in children. Regarding the study as a whole: Reported findings indicate that, about two months after transplant, alpha-beta T cells came from several hundred expanded clones, which were derived from non-depleted graft cells. Several patients had high TCRbeta diversity at day 60; it came from surviving recipient T cells and thymic progenitors. T cells produced anew were the main source of T-cell counts and diversity one year after transplant.

Germline V gives CDR1 MDHEN, CDR2 SYDVKM. The CDR3 runs 16 residues. Trimming shortened V by 2 bases and J by 3 bases, and 15 bases separated the two germline ends. This sample's TCRbeta library carried unique molecular identifier barcodes. TCRdb re-analysed the PCR reads in MiXCR, keeping a single row per CDR3 protein. The data show approximately 650,000 distinct CDR3 sequences, about an eighth seen once. This clonotype was counted at least ten times. No antigen is known for it. The sequencing here drew on PBMCs, taken before TCRalphabeta/CD19-depleted stem cell transplant. The chain combines TRBV28 with TRBJ2-3; TRBD1 is a possible D gene (5 bases). This receptor was taken from a girl aged 2 to 9 with congenital amegakaryocytic thrombocytopenia, due to receive a stem cell transplant. In DNA, the CDR3 is TGTGCCAGCAGTTTAAGCCGTAGTAGGGGTACAGATACGCAGTATTTT. Translation: CASSLSRSRGTDTQYF.